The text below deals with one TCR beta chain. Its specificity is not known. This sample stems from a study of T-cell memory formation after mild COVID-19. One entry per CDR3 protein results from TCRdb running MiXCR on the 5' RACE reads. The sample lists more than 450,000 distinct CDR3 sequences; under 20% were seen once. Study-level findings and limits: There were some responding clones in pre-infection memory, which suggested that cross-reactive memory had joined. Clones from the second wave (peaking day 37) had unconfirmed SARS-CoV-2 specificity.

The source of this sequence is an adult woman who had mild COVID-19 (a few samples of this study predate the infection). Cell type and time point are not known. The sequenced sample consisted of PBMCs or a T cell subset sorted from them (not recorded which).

The CDR3 protein is CASSLSGAPGELFF. In nucleotides, the CDR3 is TGTGCCAGCAGCCTTAGCGGGGCTCCCGGGGAGCTGTTTTTT. The gene calls are TRBV12-3 or TRBV12-4 and TRBJ2-2; 8 bases are a match to TRBD2. Losses at the gene ends were 6 bases for V and 6 bases for J; bases not matched to a gene: 6. The CDR3 contains 14 residues.